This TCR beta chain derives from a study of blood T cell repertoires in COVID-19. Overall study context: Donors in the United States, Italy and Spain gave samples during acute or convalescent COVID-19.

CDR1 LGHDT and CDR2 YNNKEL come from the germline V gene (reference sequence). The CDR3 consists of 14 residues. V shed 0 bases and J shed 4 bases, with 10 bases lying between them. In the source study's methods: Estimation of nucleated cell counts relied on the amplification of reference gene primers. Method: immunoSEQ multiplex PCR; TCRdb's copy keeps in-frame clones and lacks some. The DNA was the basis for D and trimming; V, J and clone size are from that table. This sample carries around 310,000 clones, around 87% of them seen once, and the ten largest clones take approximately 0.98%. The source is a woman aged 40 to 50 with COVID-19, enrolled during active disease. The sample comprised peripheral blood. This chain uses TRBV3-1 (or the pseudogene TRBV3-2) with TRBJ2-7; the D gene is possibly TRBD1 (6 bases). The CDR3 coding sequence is TGTGCCAGCAGCCAAGAGAGACAGGAGTACGAGCAGTACTTC. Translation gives CASSQERQEYEQYF.